Listed here are 9 T cell receptor beta chains from one sample, sequenced in a study of T-cell reconstitution after alpha-beta-depleted transplantation in children. As it was prepared, the TCRbeta library received unique molecular identifiers. One entry per CDR3 protein, called by TCRdb with MiXCR from the PCR reads. The repertoire consists of about 980,000 distinct CDR3 sequences, with around 30% occurring once and the leading ten covering roughly 27%. This material consisted of PBMCs, mostly from graft donor cells, taken 360 days after TCRalphabeta/CD19-depleted stem cell transplant. These receptors all come from a boy under two years old who had a stem cell transplant for SCID, so the T cells may come from the graft donor.

The chain recombines TRBV20-1 with TRBJ2-5; 11 nucleotides line up with TRBD1. Trimming at V came to 6 bases and at J to 3 bases, leaving 15 bases not matched to a gene. Looked up from germline, CDR1 is DFQATT and CDR2 is SNEGSKA (reference sequence). The CDR3 is 17 amino acids. CDR3 in amino acids: CSALQLRGQGVKETQYF. CDR3 coding DNA: TGCAGTGCCTTACAGCTAAGGGGACAGGGGGTCAAAGAGACCCAGTACTTC.

The chain couples TRBV12-3 or TRBV12-4 to TRBJ1-3, with no clear D. This CDR3 region has 15 residues. Trimming stripped 5 bases from V and 0 bases from J, with 11 bases between. The CDR3 sequence: CASSGGIFSGNTIYF. CDR3 coding DNA: TGTGCCAGCAGTGGCGGGATCTTCTCTGGAAACACCATATATTTT.

This clonotype has more than one count but fewer than ten. The gene calls are TRBV10-3 and TRBJ1-2; tentatively, D is TRBD1 (5 bases). Germline CDR1 and CDR2: ENHRY and SYGVKD. Between the trimmed V and J ends, which lost 11 bases and 4 bases, there was a span of 14 bases. This CDR3 is built from 12 residues. The CDR3 sequence: CASRSRVYGYTF. The CDR3, as DNA: TGTGCCTCGAGAAGCAGGGTCTATGGCTACACCTTC.

This chain uses TRBV5-1 with TRBJ2-3, with 13 positions matching TRBD2. Germline V gene data show CDR1 as SGHRS and CDR2 as YFSETQ. The CDR3 is 20 amino acids. The junction had 14 bases not matched to a gene; V was cut back by 0 bases and J by 4 bases. The CDR3 DNA sequence: TGCGCCAGCAGCTTGGCTCCACTAGCGGGGGGGCTTAGGGGCCCAGATACGCAGTATTTT. This codes for CASSLAPLAGGLRGPDTQYF.

This clonotype was found a few times. The J gene is TRBJ2-1, the V gene TRBV6-2 or TRBV6-3, with D possibly TRBD1 on 5 matching bases. The V end lost 6 bases, the J end lost 10 bases, and 22 bases lay between the germline ends. The CDR3 consists of 15 residues. CDR1 is MNHEY, CDR2 SVGEGT, per germline. The DNA of the CDR3 is TGTGCCAGCAGGCCAGGGCCCCGTGCCTTTGAAGAGCAGTTCTTC. Amino acid sequence: CASRPGPRAFEEQFF.

There are a few counts of this clonotype. The chain uses TRBV4-1 and TRBJ2-3; 9 bases agree with TRBD1. Germline V lookup: CDR1 MGHRA, CDR2 YSYEKL. The J segment lost 1 base and the V segment lost 0 bases, leaving 2 bases of the junction unmatched. The CDR3 spans 16 residues. The CDR3 protein is CASSQEDRGRTDTQYF. The CDR3 DNA sequence: TGCGCCAGCAGCCAAGAGGACAGGGGACGCACAGATACGCAGTATTTT.

This clonotype has a handful of counts. The V call is TRBV12-3 or TRBV12-4, the J call TRBJ2-7; possible D gene TRBD2, 6 bases. CDR3 length: 13 residues. V lost 3 bases and J 5 bases, leaving 11 bases between the germline ends. The CDR3 DNA reads as TGTGCCAGCAGTTTTGCGGAGGGCCACGAGCAGTACTTC. Protein: CASSFAEGHEQYF.

The table lists this clonotype with a few counts. The chain recombines TRBV12-3 or TRBV12-4 with TRBJ2-1; D gene unclear. This CDR3 comprises 12 residues. V lost 6 bases to trimming and J lost 7 bases, with 10 bases between them. DNA for the CDR3: TGTGCCAGCAGCCAGATCGGTAATGAGCAGTTCTTC. Protein: CASSQIGNEQFF.

This chain connects TRBV11-2 to TRBJ2-5; 10 bases align to TRBD2. The CDR3 has 16 residues. Trimming removed 5 bases from V and 5 bases from J; junction bases left unmatched: 11. Germline CDR1 SGHAT, CDR2 FQNNGV. The CDR3 DNA reads as TGTGCCAGCAGCCGGGGAGCGGGACTAGCGTTCGAGACCCAGTACTTC. Its protein product is CASSRGAGLAFETQYF.